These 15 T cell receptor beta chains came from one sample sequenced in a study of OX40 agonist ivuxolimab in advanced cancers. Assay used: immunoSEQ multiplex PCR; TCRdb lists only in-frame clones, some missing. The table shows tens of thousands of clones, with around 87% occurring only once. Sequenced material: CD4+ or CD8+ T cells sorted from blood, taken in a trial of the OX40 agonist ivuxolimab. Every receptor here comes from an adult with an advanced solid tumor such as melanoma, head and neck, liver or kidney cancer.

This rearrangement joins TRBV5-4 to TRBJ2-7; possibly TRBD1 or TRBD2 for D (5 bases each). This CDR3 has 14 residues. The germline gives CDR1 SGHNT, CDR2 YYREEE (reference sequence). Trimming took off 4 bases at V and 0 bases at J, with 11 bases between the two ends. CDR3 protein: CASSLWDGSYEQYF. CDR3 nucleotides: TGTGCCAGCAGCCTTTGGGACGGCTCCTACGAGCAGTACTTC.

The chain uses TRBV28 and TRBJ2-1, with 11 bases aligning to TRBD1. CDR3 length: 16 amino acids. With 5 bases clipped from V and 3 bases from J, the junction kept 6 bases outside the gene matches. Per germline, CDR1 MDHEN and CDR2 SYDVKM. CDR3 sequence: CASSGQGAPSYNEQFF. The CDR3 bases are TGTGCCAGCAGTGGACAGGGGGCGCCCAGCTACAATGAGCAGTTCTTC.

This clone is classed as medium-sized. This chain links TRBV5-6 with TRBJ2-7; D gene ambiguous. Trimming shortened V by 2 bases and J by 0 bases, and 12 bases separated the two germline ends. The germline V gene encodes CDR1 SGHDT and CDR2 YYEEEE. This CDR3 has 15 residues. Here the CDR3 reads CASSFGPTGSYEQYF. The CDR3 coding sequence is TGTGCCAGCAGCTTCGGGCCTACCGGCTCCTACGAGCAGTACTTC.

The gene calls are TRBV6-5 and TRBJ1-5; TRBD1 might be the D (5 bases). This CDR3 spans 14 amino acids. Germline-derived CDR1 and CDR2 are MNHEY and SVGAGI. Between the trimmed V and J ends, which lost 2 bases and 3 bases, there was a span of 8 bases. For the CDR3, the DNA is TGTGCCAGCAGTTACGGGGGAGTCAATCAGCCCCAGCATTTT. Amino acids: CASSYGGVNQPQHF.

CDR3 sequence reads: CASSQPGNTYNEQFF. CDR3 in DNA: TGTGCCAGCAGCCAACCGGGAAATACCTACAATGAGCAGTTCTTC. The chain has TRBV14 and TRBJ2-1; weak D call: TRBD2 (5 bases). The CDR3 loop spans 15 amino acids. The V and J ends lost 2 bases and 2 bases respectively, with 10 bases between them. Germline assignment: CDR1 SGHDN and CDR2 FVKESK.

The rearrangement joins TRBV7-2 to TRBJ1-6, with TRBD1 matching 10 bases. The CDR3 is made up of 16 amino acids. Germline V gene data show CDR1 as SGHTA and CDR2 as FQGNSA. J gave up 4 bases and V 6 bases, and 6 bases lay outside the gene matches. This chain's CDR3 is CASSLTGGAYNSPLHF. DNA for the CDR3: TGTGCCAGCAGTTTGACAGGGGGCGCGTATAATTCACCCCTCCACTTT.

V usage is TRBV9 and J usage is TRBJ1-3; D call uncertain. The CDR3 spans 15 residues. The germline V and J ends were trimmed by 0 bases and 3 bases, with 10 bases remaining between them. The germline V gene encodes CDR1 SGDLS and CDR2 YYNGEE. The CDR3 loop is CASSVAPGSGNTIYF. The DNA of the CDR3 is TGTGCCAGCAGCGTAGCTCCAGGAAGTGGAAACACCATATATTTT.

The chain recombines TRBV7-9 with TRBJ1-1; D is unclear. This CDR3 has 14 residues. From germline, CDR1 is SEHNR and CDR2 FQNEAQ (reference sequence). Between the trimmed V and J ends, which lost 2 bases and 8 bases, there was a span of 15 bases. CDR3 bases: TGTGCCAGCAGCTTAAATTTTAAGGGTGGGGAAGCTTTCTTT. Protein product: CASSLNFKGGEAFF.

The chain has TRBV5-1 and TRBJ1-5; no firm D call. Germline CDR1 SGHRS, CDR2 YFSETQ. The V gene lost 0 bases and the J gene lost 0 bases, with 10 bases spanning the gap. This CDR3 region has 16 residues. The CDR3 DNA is TGCGCCAGCAGCTTGGAGGGAGGGTATAGCAATCAGCCCCAGCATTTT. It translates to CASSLEGGYSNQPQHF. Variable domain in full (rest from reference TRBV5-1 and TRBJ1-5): KAGVTQTPRYLIKTRGQQVTLSCSPISGHRSVSWYQQTPGQGLQFLFEYFSETQRNKGNFPGRFSGRQFSNSRSEMNVSTLELGDSALYLCASSLEGGYSNQPQHFGDGTRLSIL.

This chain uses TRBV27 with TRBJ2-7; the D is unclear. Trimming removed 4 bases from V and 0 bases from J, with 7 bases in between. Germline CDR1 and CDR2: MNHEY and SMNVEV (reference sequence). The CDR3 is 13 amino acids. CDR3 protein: CASSSLSSYEQYF. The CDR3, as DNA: TGTGCCAGCAGTTCCCTGAGCTCCTACGAGCAGTACTTC.

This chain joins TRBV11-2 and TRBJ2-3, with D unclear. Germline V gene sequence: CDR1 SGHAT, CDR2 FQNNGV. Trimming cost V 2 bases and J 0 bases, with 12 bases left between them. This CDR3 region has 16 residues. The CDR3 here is CASSLTLSTSTDTQYF. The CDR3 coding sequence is TGTGCCAGCAGCTTAACCCTTTCCACTAGCACAGATACGCAGTATTTT.

CDR3: CAWSYGSTQETQYF. The CDR3 DNA is TGTGCCTGGAGTTACGGGAGCACCCAAGAGACCCAGTACTTC. The V call is TRBV30, the J call TRBJ2-5; weak D call: TRBD2 (6 bases). The CDR3 loop spans 14 amino acids. The V end lost 2 bases, the J end lost 1 base, and 11 bases lay between the germline ends. Germline values: CDR1 GTSNPN, CDR2 SVGIG (reference sequence).

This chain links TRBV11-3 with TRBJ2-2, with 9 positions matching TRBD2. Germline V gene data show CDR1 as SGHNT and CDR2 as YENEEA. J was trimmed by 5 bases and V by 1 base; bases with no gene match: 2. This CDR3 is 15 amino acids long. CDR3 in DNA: TGTGCCAGCAGCTTAGGACTAGCGGCTACCGGGGAGCTGTTTTTT. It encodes CASSLGLAATGELFF. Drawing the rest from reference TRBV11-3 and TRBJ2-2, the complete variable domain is EAGVVQSPRYKIIEKKQPVAFWCNPISGHNTLYWYLQNLGQGPELLIRYENEEAVDDSQLPKDRFSAERLKGVDSTLKIQPAELGDSAVYLCASSLGLAATGELFFGEGSRLTVL.

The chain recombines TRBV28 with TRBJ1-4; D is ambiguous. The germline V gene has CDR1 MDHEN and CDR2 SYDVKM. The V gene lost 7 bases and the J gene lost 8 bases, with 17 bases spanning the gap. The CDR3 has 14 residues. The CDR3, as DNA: TGTGCCAGCAACGGAGAACAGACCGCAGAAAAACTGTTTTTT. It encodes CASNGEQTAEKLFF.

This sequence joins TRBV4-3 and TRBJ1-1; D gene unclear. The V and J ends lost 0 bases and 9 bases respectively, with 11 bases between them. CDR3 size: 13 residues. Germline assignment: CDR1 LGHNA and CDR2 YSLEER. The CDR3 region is CASSQDTGGQAFF. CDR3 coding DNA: TGCGCCAGCAGCCAAGATACGGGAGGACAAGCTTTCTTT.